This entry lists 18 T cell receptor beta chains sequenced from one sample in a study of blood T cell repertoires in COVID-19. Here immunoSEQ multiplex PCR was the method, and the copy in TCRdb shows in-frame clones only, minus some. The sample records around 300,000 clones, roughly nine tenths being singletons. Sequenced input: peripheral blood. These receptors all come from a woman in her 30s with COVID-19, enrolled during active disease.

V usage is TRBV27 and J usage is TRBJ1-2, with D unresolved. Germline loops: CDR1 MNHEY, CDR2 SMNVEV (reference sequence). This CDR3 spans 14 amino acids. V lost 1 base, J lost 4 bases, and 10 bases lay in between. In DNA form, the CDR3 reads TGTGCCAGCAGTTTATACCCCCGGGGCTATGGCTACACCTTC. As protein: CASSLYPRGYGYTF.

This clone was counted a few times. The rearrangement links TRBV7-6 to TRBJ2-1; 8 positions agree with TRBD2. There are 16 residues in the CDR3. The V segment lost 4 bases and the J segment 2 bases; nucleotides outside the gene matches: 7. Germline V gene lookup returns CDR1 SGHVS and CDR2 FNYEAQ. The CDR3 region has the DNA TGTGCCAGCAGCTCAGTAGGGGGACTAGCCTACAATGAGCAGTTCTTC. Protein product: CASSSVGGLAYNEQFF.

The chain links TRBV15 to TRBJ2-3; 7 positions match TRBD2. The CDR3 totals 16 residues. The germline V gene has CDR1 LNHNV and CDR2 YYDKDF (reference sequence). V trimming: 5 bases; J trimming: 2 bases; junction bases outside the gene matches: 10. The CDR3 region is CATSAGRTSSTDTQYF. As DNA, the CDR3 is TGTGCCACCAGCGCCGGCAGGACTAGTTCCACAGATACGCAGTATTTT.

The chain is built from TRBV7-3 and TRBJ2-3, with 8 nucleotides matching TRBD2. The germline V gene has CDR1 SGHTA and CDR2 FQGTGA. There are 16 residues in the CDR3. V lost 1 base to trimming and J lost 0 bases; unmatched junction nucleotides: 3. The CDR3 nucleotides read TGTGCCAGCAGCTTAATGGCTAGCGGGAGCACAGATACGCAGTATTTT. Translating it yields CASSLMASGSTDTQYF.

V and J are TRBV6-1 and TRBJ1-2; D remains unclear. CDR1 MNHNS and CDR2 SASEGT come from the germline V gene. V lost 0 bases and J 2 bases, leaving 10 bases between the germline ends. The length of the CDR3 is 15 residues. The CDR3 sequence: CASSEAQLTNYGYTF. CDR3 coding DNA: TGTGCCAGCAGTGAAGCGCAATTAACAAACTATGGCTACACCTTC.

The J gene is TRBJ1-2, the V gene TRBV30, with 9 bases aligning to TRBD1. The V gene end was trimmed by 0 bases and the J gene end by 4 bases; junction bases not matched to a gene: 6. CDR3 length: 15 amino acids. Germline values: CDR1 GTSNPN, CDR2 SVGIG (reference sequence). The CDR3 DNA reads TGTGCCTGGAGTGTACAGGGGGCGACAACCTATGGCTACACCTTC. This translates into CAWSVQGATTYGYTF.

The chain uses TRBV4-1 and TRBJ1-4; unclear D gene. Germline V gives CDR1 MGHRA, CDR2 YSYEKL. The CDR3 length is 13 residues. V gave up 3 bases and J gave up 7 bases, with 9 bases separating them. This chain's CDR3 is CASSQAVSEKLFF. In nucleotides, the CDR3 is TGCGCCAGCAGCCAGGCGGTCTCTGAAAAACTGTTTTTT.

The V and J genes are TRBV7-3 and TRBJ2-5, with D tentatively TRBD1 (5 bases). The length of the CDR3 is 14 residues. The V end was cut by 4 bases, the J end by 5 bases, with 14 bases between. The germline V gene has CDR1 SGHTA and CDR2 FQGTGA. The CDR3 region is CASSYQGFGETQYF. In DNA form, the CDR3 reads TGTGCCAGCAGCTACCAGGGATTCGGCGAGACCCAGTACTTC.

The chain has TRBV18 and TRBJ2-2; TRBD2 is a possible D gene (6 bases). CDR1 KGHSH and CDR2 LQKENI come from the germline V gene. The CDR3 sequence is 17 residues long. V lost 3 bases, J lost 0 bases, and 14 bases lay in between. CDR3 nucleotide sequence: TGTGCCAGCTCACCCTGGCGTACGGGGGCGAACACCGGGGAGCTGTTTTTT. Its translation: CASSPWRTGANTGELFF.

The chain joins TRBV14 to TRBJ2-5; tentatively, D is TRBD2 (6 bases). This CDR3 is 13 amino acids long. The germline gives CDR1 SGHDN, CDR2 FVKESK. Trimming shortened V by 5 bases and J by 1 base, and 8 bases separated the two germline ends. The CDR3 sequence is CASSGTFQETQYF. CDR3 bases: TGTGCCAGCAGCGGGACTTTCCAAGAGACCCAGTACTTC.

This rearrangement joins TRBV30 to TRBJ1-2; D might be TRBD1 (5 bases). The germline V gene has CDR1 GTSNPN and CDR2 SVGIG (reference sequence). This CDR3 has 14 amino acids. Trimming left V 0 bases short and J 4 bases short, with 12 bases between. The chain's CDR3 is CAWSVREGSYGYTF. In nucleotides, the CDR3 is TGTGCCTGGAGTGTACGGGAGGGGAGCTATGGCTACACCTTC.

This clone has only a few counts. CDR3 DNA: TGTGCCAGTAGTATGAGACAAAACTATGGCTACACCTTC. Amino acids: CASSMRQNYGYTF. The chain links TRBV19 to TRBJ1-2, with D hard to call. V lost 3 bases and J 2 bases, leaving 7 bases between the germline ends. CDR3 length: 13 residues. Germline loops: CDR1 LNHDA, CDR2 SQIVND (reference sequence).

The V gene is TRBV12-3 or TRBV12-4, the J gene TRBJ1-1; D ambiguous. This CDR3 spans 12 amino acids. Trimming stripped 2 bases from V and 6 bases from J, with 7 bases between. CDR3 in amino acids: CASSLLSAEAFF. The CDR3 DNA follows: TGTGCCAGCAGTTTACTTAGCGCTGAAGCTTTCTTT.

The rearrangement links TRBV3-1 (or the pseudogene TRBV3-2) to TRBJ2-7, with 8 bases lining up with TRBD2. Trimming took 4 bases from V and 4 from J; bases not matched to a gene: 12. Germline V gene sequence: CDR1 LGHDT, CDR2 YNNKEL (reference sequence). The CDR3 is 16 residues long. The CDR3 DNA reads TGTGCCAGCAGCCCCGAATTTACGAGCGGGAGTTACGAGCAGTACTTC. Protein sequence: CASSPEFTSGSYEQYF.

This clone appeared once. V is TRBV27 and J is TRBJ2-7; 11 bases are a match to TRBD1. The CDR3 loop spans 16 amino acids. Trimming at V came to 1 base and at J to 1 base, leaving 3 bases not matched to a gene. Per the germline V gene, CDR1 is MNHEY and CDR2 is SMNVEV (reference sequence). CDR3 amino acids: CASSLYGTGGSYEQYF. DNA of the CDR3: TGTGCCAGCAGTTTATATGGGACAGGGGGATCCTACGAGCAGTACTTC.

The V call is TRBV14, the J call TRBJ1-2; D not certain. The germline V gene encodes CDR1 SGHDN and CDR2 FVKESK. Trimming shortened V by 2 bases and J by 2 bases, and 3 bases separated the two germline ends. This CDR3 is 12 amino acids long. CDR3 amino acids: CASSQQNYGYTF. CDR3 coding DNA: TGTGCCAGCAGCCAACAGAACTATGGCTACACCTTC.

The rearrangement joins TRBV7-8 to TRBJ2-3; D may be TRBD2 (5 bases). The V and J ends lost 1 base and 1 base respectively, with 9 bases between them. The CDR3 contains 15 residues. Per germline, CDR1 SGHVS and CDR2 FQNEAQ. The CDR3 loop is CASSLDARGTDTQYF. The CDR3 bases are TGTGCCAGCAGCTTAGATGCGAGGGGCACAGATACGCAGTATTTT.

This clone has just one count. This chain connects TRBV6-1 to TRBJ1-5; no definite D call. The germline V gene has CDR1 MNHNS and CDR2 SASEGT. The CDR3 sequence is 16 residues long. V lost 0 bases to trimming and J lost 1 base, with 10 bases between them. CDR3 amino acids: CASSEARGYSNQPQHF. CDR3 nucleotides: TGTGCCAGCAGTGAAGCGCGAGGATACAGCAATCAGCCCCAGCATTTT.